These 27 T cell receptor beta chains were sequenced from one sample in a study of patients and donors after allogeneic stem cell transplantation. TCRdb re-derived calls from the RT-PCR reads in MiXCR, one entry per CDR3 protein. Of approximately 160,000 distinct CDR3 sequences in the sample, 25% to 35% were seen once. The sample comprised blood, either unsorted or a sorted T cell fraction (not recorded which). The receptors were sampled from a human donor who was either an allogeneic HSCT recipient or a stem cell or donor lymphocyte infusion donor (not recorded which). It is not recorded whose cells these are; they may come from a transplant donor.

This clonotype was observed many times. The rearrangement joins TRBV12-3 or TRBV12-4 to TRBJ1-5, with a possible D match to TRBD1 (6 bases). This CDR3 has 14 amino acids. V lost 4 bases and J lost 7, with 14 bases in between. CDR3: CASSSTGPNQPQHF. The DNA for the CDR3 is TGTGCCAGCAGTTCAACAGGGCCTAACCAGCCCCAGCATTTT.

This clonotype was counted only a few times. The rearrangement joins TRBV29-1 to TRBJ2-1; D ambiguous. V was cut by 4 bases and J by 4 bases, with 14 bases left in between. This CDR3 is built from 14 residues. The V gene's germline CDR1 is SQVTM and CDR2 ANQGSEA. CDR3: CSVVVWRKYNEQFF. The CDR3 DNA reads as TGCAGCGTTGTTGTCTGGCGAAAGTACAATGAGCAGTTCTTC.

The chain joins TRBV7-2 to TRBJ2-4; D remains unclear. With 8 bases removed from V and 0 bases from J, the gap between germline ends came to 8 bases. Looked up from germline, CDR1 is SGHTA and CDR2 is FQGNSA. The CDR3 runs 13 residues. CDR3 nucleotide sequence: TGTGCCAGCCGGACGGTAGCCAAAAACATTCAGTACTTC. Amino acids: CASRTVAKNIQYF.

This rearrangement joins TRBV7-9 to TRBJ2-3; tentative D call: TRBD2 (6 bases). Germline values: CDR1 SEHNR, CDR2 FQNEAQ (reference sequence). Trimming left V 3 bases short and J 2 bases short, with 12 bases between. CDR3 length: 15 amino acids. DNA for the CDR3: TGTGCCAGCAGCTTGATGGGCGGGGTCACAGATACGCAGTATTTT. Its protein is CASSLMGGVTDTQYF.

The rearrangement uses TRBV12-3 or TRBV12-4 and TRBJ1-2; 10 bases match TRBD1. Trimming took 5 bases from V and 1 from J; bases not matched to a gene: 7. This CDR3 spans 16 amino acids. The CDR3, as DNA: TGTGCCAGCAGTATCCCCGGGACAGGGGTTAACTATGGCTACACCTTC. Residues: CASSIPGTGVNYGYTF.

V usage is TRBV4-3 and J usage is TRBJ2-1; maybe TRBD2 (6 bases). Per the germline V gene, CDR1 is LGHNA and CDR2 is YSLEER. V was cut by 0 bases and J by 10 bases, with 19 bases left in between. This CDR3 is 16 amino acids long. DNA for the CDR3: TGCGCCAGCAGCCAAGAACTCGGGGCACTAGCCCGCGAGCAGTTCTTC. Protein sequence: CASSQELGALAREQFF.

This clonotype was observed a few times. V is TRBV28 and J is TRBJ1-5, with D perhaps TRBD1 (6 bases). The V and J ends lost 5 bases and 3 bases respectively, with 14 bases between them. The CDR3 is 15 amino acids. The V gene's germline CDR1 is MDHEN and CDR2 SYDVKM. Here the CDR3 reads CASSPIDRLNQPQHF. The CDR3 DNA sequence: TGTGCCAGCAGTCCGATCGACAGGCTCAATCAGCCCCAGCATTTT.

The table lists this clonotype with a few counts. The rearrangement joins TRBV20-1 to TRBJ1-1; 8 bases align to TRBD1. This CDR3 has 15 residues. The germline V gene has CDR1 DFQATT and CDR2 SNEGSKA (reference sequence). V lost 0 bases to trimming and J lost 9 bases; unmatched junction nucleotides: 12. The CDR3 here is CSAREEGHRGKKAFF. CDR3 DNA sequence: TGCAGTGCTAGAGAAGAGGGTCACAGGGGGAAGAAAGCTTTCTTT.

V usage is TRBV15 and J usage is TRBJ2-2, with 9 positions matching TRBD2. The CDR3 contains 17 residues. Germline CDR1 and CDR2: LNHNV and YYDKDF (reference sequence). V shed 5 bases and J 0 bases; nucleotides not matched to a gene: 7. The CDR3 bases are TGTGCCACCAGCGGCGGACTAGCGCCTACGAACACCGGGGAGCTGTTTTTT. The encoded protein is CATSGGLAPTNTGELFF.

This clonotype has a handful of counts. This sequence joins TRBV7-6 and TRBJ2-7, with 8 nucleotides matching TRBD2. CDR3 size: 14 residues. CDR1 and CDR2 (germline): SGHVS, FNYEAQ. J was trimmed by 3 bases and V by 5 bases; bases with no gene match: 6. CDR3 sequence reads: CASSPREGIYEQYF. The CDR3, as DNA: TGTGCCAGCAGCCCCCGGGAGGGAATCTACGAGCAGTACTTC. The entire variable domain, with the rest obtained from reference TRBV7-6 and TRBJ2-7, is as follows: GAGVSQSPRYKVTKRGQDVALRCDPISGHVSLYWYRQALGQGPEFLTYFNYEAQQDKSGLPNDRFSAERPEGSISTLTIQRTEQRDSAMYRCASSPREGIYEQYFGPGTRLTVT.

This clonotype was recorded many times. The chain uses TRBV10-3 and TRBJ1-5; maybe TRBD1 (6 bases). Trimming stripped 6 bases from V and 4 bases from J, with 13 bases between. CDR3 length: 14 residues. Per germline, CDR1 ENHRY and CDR2 SYGVKD. CDR3 loop: CAISPGHPNQPQHF. The CDR3, as DNA: TGTGCCATCAGCCCGGGACACCCTAATCAGCCCCAGCATTTT.

This clonotype was found a few times. The rearrangement joins TRBV4-3 to TRBJ2-1; 7 nucleotides align to TRBD2. CDR3 length equals 17 residues. CDR1 LGHNA and CDR2 YSLEER come from the germline V gene. Germline trimming cut 0 bases from V and 8 bases from J; bases unmatched to any gene: 13. The CDR3 here is CASSQDLGGAGSDEQFF. The CDR3 coding sequence is TGCGCCAGCAGCCAAGATTTGGGGGGAGCGGGGAGCGATGAGCAGTTCTTC.

The sample holds a few counts of this clonotype. The chain is built from TRBV18 and TRBJ2-1; D gene uncertain. Germline values: CDR1 KGHSH, CDR2 LQKENI. This CDR3 has 14 residues. The V end lost 6 bases, the J end lost 10 bases, and 19 bases lay between the germline ends. The CDR3 bases are TGTGCCAGCTCTCTTACGGAACGATCAGACGAGCAGTTCTTC. Its translation: CASSLTERSDEQFF.

This clonotype was recorded a few times. The V call is TRBV4-3, the J call TRBJ2-7; maybe TRBD2 (6 bases). This CDR3 region has 14 residues. Germline V gives CDR1 LGHNA, CDR2 YSLEER. V lost 0 bases to trimming and J lost 3 bases, with 9 bases between them. The CDR3 DNA reads TGCGCCAGCAGCCAAGATGGGGGGTTCTACGAGCAGTACTTC. Protein sequence: CASSQDGGFYEQYF.

V usage is TRBV7-2 and J usage is TRBJ2-1; D might be TRBD1 or TRBD2, each matching 6 bases. V was trimmed by 3 bases and J by 9 bases, leaving 18 bases between them. The CDR3 consists of 15 residues. Germline-derived CDR1 and CDR2 are SGHTA and FQGNSA. The chain's CDR3 is CASSFRGLNALEQFF. The CDR3, as DNA: TGTGCCAGCAGCTTCAGGGGACTTAATGCGCTTGAGCAGTTCTTC.

The chain employs TRBV7-9 and TRBJ2-3; D is perhaps TRBD1 or TRBD2 (5 bases each). The CDR3 runs to 17 residues. CDR1 and CDR2 (germline): SEHNR, FQNEAQ (reference sequence). The V gene lost 1 base and the J gene lost 1 base, with 15 bases spanning the gap. CDR3 sequence: CASSLVGTKRRTDTQYF. The CDR3 DNA reads TGTGCCAGCAGCTTAGTAGGGACGAAAAGGCGCACAGATACGCAGTATTTT.

This clonotype was detected ten times or more. The chain links TRBV12-3 or TRBV12-4 to TRBJ1-5; D is uncertain. This CDR3 is built from 14 residues. V was clipped by 1 base and J by 7 bases, with 11 bases between them. The CDR3 DNA sequence: TGTGCCAGCAGTTTAGTTTTTACGGGCCAGCCCCAGCATTTT. It yields the protein CASSLVFTGQPQHF.

The chain combines TRBV3-1 with TRBJ2-7; D gene ambiguous. V dropped 2 bases and J dropped 3 bases, with 2 bases sitting between them. The CDR3 is made up of 11 amino acids. The germline gives CDR1 LGHDT, CDR2 YNNKEL (reference sequence). Written as DNA, the CDR3 is TGTGCCAGCAGCCAATACTACGAGCAGTACTTC. It yields the protein CASSQYYEQYF.

The chain has TRBV3-1 and TRBJ1-1; TRBD1 is a possible D gene (5 bases). V shed 1 base and J shed 2 bases, with 8 bases lying between them. The CDR3 runs to 14 residues. The V gene's germline CDR1 is LGHDT and CDR2 YNNKEL (reference sequence). CDR3 sequence reads: CASSQVGANTEAFF. In nucleotides, the CDR3 is TGTGCCAGCAGCCAAGTCGGGGCCAACACTGAAGCTTTCTTT. Variable domain in full (rest from reference TRBV3-1 and TRBJ1-1): DTAVSQTPKYLVTQMGNDKSIKCEQNLGHDTMYWYKQDSKKFLKIMFSYNNKELIINETVPNRFSPKSPDKAHLNLHINSLELGDSAVYFCASSQVGANTEAFFGQGTRLTVV.

This sequence joins TRBV5-1 and TRBJ1-2; D unclear. This CDR3 spans 14 amino acids. Germline V gives CDR1 SGHRS, CDR2 YFSETQ. V was cut by 1 base and J by 5 bases, with 12 bases left in between. Here the CDR3 DNA reads TGCGCCAGCAGCTTGCCGGGGATCGGGTATGGCTACACCTTC. The encoded protein is CASSLPGIGYGYTF.

This clonotype was detected a few times. The chain combines TRBV24-1 with TRBJ2-1; TRBD2 might be the D (5 bases). The CDR3 sequence is 13 residues long. From germline, CDR1 is KGHDR and CDR2 SFDVKD. V dropped 4 bases and J dropped 8 bases, with 11 bases sitting between them. CDR3 protein: CATSDSTRDEQFF. In DNA form, the CDR3 reads TGTGCCACCAGTGACTCTACTAGAGATGAGCAGTTCTTC.

This clonotype was counted many times. The gene calls are TRBV12-3 or TRBV12-4 and TRBJ2-1; no reliable D call. V gave up 1 base and J gave up 6 bases, with 1 base separating them. The CDR3 runs 11 residues. CDR3 in DNA: TGTGCCAGCAGTTTAGTCAATGAGCAGTTCTTC. Its translation: CASSLVNEQFF.

This clonotype was detected only a few times. V and J are TRBV25-1 and TRBJ1-4, with TRBD1 identical over 11 bases. Trimming removed 11 bases from V and 8 bases from J; junction bases left unmatched: 4. CDR1 MGHDK and CDR2 SYGVNS come from the germline V gene. CDR3 length: 12 amino acids. As DNA, the CDR3 is TGTGCCTCGGGACAGGGGGGCGAAAAACTGTTTTTT. This codes for CASGQGGEKLFF.

This chain connects TRBV12-3 or TRBV12-4 to TRBJ2-7, with D perhaps matching TRBD2 (6 bases). V was cut by 5 bases and J by 3 bases, with 14 bases left in between. The CDR3 consists of 14 residues. CDR3 loop: CASSPRDSLYEQYF. CDR3 nucleotides: TGTGCCAGCAGTCCCCGGGACTCTCTCTACGAGCAGTACTTC.

The J gene is TRBJ1-1, the V gene TRBV25-1, with 8 bases aligning to TRBD1. This CDR3 is 12 amino acids long. Germline values: CDR1 MGHDK, CDR2 SYGVNS. Trimming at V came to 9 bases and at J to 4 bases, leaving 4 bases not matched to a gene. DNA of the CDR3: TGTGCCAGTACAGGGGGTGCCACTGAAGCTTTCTTT. It codes for CASTGGATEAFF.

This clonotype was counted a few times. The chain has TRBV21-1 and TRBJ2-1. TRBV21-1 is a documented pseudogene. The CDR3 loop spans 12 amino acids. For the CDR3, the DNA is TGTGCCAGCAGCAAGGTTCGGTATGAGCAGTTCTTC. Protein: CASSKVRYEQFF.

The chain couples TRBV4-3 to TRBJ1-3, with TRBD1 matching 8 bases. This CDR3 comprises 18 residues. Germline V gene sequence: CDR1 LGHNA, CDR2 YSLEER. J lost 0 bases, V lost 0 bases, and 7 bases had no gene match. The CDR3 nucleotides are TGCGCCAGCAGCCAAGATACTTGGACAGGGTTCTCTGGAAACACCATATATTTT. Residues: CASSQDTWTGFSGNTIYF.